Presented here are 30 T cell receptor beta chains from one specimen sequenced in a study of patients and donors after allogeneic stem cell transplantation. A single record per CDR3 protein comes from TCRdb applying MiXCR to the RT-PCR reads. This table holds some 960,000 distinct CDR3 sequences, approximately 19% found once. The specimen was blood, either unsorted or a sorted T cell fraction (not recorded which). Every receptor here comes from a human donor who was either an allogeneic HSCT recipient or a stem cell or donor lymphocyte infusion donor (not recorded which). It is not recorded whose cells these are; they may come from a transplant donor.

This clonotype was seen only a few times. The chain links TRBV3-1 to TRBJ1-2; D is uncertain. The V gene lost 3 bases and the J gene lost 4 bases, with 6 bases spanning the gap. The germline gives CDR1 LGHDT, CDR2 YNNKEL (reference sequence). CDR3 length equals 12 residues. The CDR3: CASSQPSYGYTF. The CDR3 nucleotides read TGTGCCAGCAGCCAGCCCTCCTATGGCTACACCTTC.

The chain carries TRBV6-4 and TRBJ1-2, with D possibly TRBD1 on 6 matching bases. The CDR3 is 13 residues long. CDR1 is MRHNA and CDR2 is SNTAGT in the germline V gene. V lost 5 bases to trimming and J lost 7 bases, with 14 bases between them. This chain's CDR3 is CASSQQGVSGYTF. In nucleotides, the CDR3 is TGTGCCAGCAGTCAACAGGGTGTCAGTGGCTACACCTTC.

This clonotype was counted a few times. The chain is built from TRBV12-3 or TRBV12-4 and TRBJ2-3, with a possible D match to TRBD2 (6 bases). The CDR3 is made up of 15 amino acids. Trimming stripped 10 bases from V and 2 bases from J, with 19 bases between. In DNA form, the CDR3 reads TGTGCCACCCTCGGGGGATATAAGGCCACAGATACGCAGTATTTT. This codes for CATLGGYKATDTQYF.

This clonotype was seen a handful of times. This chain links TRBV6-2 or TRBV6-3 with TRBJ2-2, with 12 bases identical to TRBD1. V lost 7 bases and J lost 0; bases outside the gene matches: 12. Germline CDR1 MNHEY, CDR2 SVGEGT. This CDR3 comprises 19 residues. The CDR3 bases are TGTGCCAGCAAGACAAAACGCCGGGACAGGGGGCCGAACACCGGGGAGCTGTTTTTT. It encodes CASKTKRRDRGPNTGELFF.

A word on this clonotype: This is likely a read error, given that the CDR3 carries no conserved phenylalanine or tryptophan at its end. The CDR3 DNA follows: TGTGCCAGCAGAGAACAGGGAGCTGGAAACACCATATATGTT. Residues: CASREQGAGNTIYV. The chain joins TRBV3-1 to TRBJ1-3, with D perhaps matching TRBD1 (6 bases). The V gene lost 6 bases and the J gene lost 2 bases, with 11 bases spanning the gap. The CDR3 runs to 14 residues. Germline assignment: CDR1 LGHDT and CDR2 YNNKEL (reference sequence).

This clonotype was seen repeatedly, ten times or more. The chain recombines TRBV29-1 with TRBJ1-1; D is possibly TRBD1 (5 bases). The CDR3 length is 12 residues. CDR1 is SQVTM and CDR2 is ANQGSEA in the germline V gene. The ends were cut back, 0 bases at V and 5 bases at J, with 7 bases in the middle. Written as DNA, the CDR3 is TGCAGCGTTGAAGAGGGGGGAACTGAAGCTTTCTTT. It codes for CSVEEGGTEAFF.

In DNA form, the CDR3 reads TGTGCCAGCAGTTTATCCCCGGCCGGGGCGGCGGGTGGGGCTTTCTTT. Translating gives CASSLSPAGAAGGAFF. This chain uses TRBV27 with TRBJ1-1; possible D gene TRBD1, 5 bases. Trimming stripped 0 bases from V and 11 bases from J, with 22 bases between. The CDR3 covers 16 residues. Germline CDR1 MNHEY, CDR2 SMNVEV (reference sequence).

The CDR3 DNA reads as TGTGCCAGCACCTCTAGGATATATTTCGAGCAGTACTTC. It encodes CASTSRIYFEQYF. The V gene is TRBV12-3 or TRBV12-4, the J gene TRBJ2-7; D not resolved. The CDR3 has 13 amino acids. V lost 7 bases and J lost 6, with 16 bases in between.

The genes are TRBV5-6 and TRBJ2-5; D gene uncertain. Trimming took 3 bases from V and 4 from J, leaving 19 bases between them. The length of the CDR3 is 16 residues. Germline V CDR1 and CDR2: SGHDT, YYEEEE. The CDR3 DNA is TGTGCCAGCAGCTCCCTGATTGTTGGGGTCATAGAGACCCAGTACTTC. Protein: CASSSLIVGVIETQYF.

This clonotype was picked up a small number of times. The gene calls are TRBV5-1 and TRBJ1-1, with a tentative D call TRBD1 (6 bases). The CDR3 length is 14 residues. Germline V CDR1 and CDR2: SGHRS, YFSETQ. V gave up 0 bases and J gave up 3 bases, with 9 bases separating them. CDR3 region: CASSLAGVDTEAFF. CDR3 nucleotide sequence: TGCGCCAGCAGCTTGGCAGGGGTGGACACTGAAGCTTTCTTT.

The chain has TRBV7-2 and TRBJ1-1; 7 bases match TRBD1. Germline V lookup: CDR1 SGHTA, CDR2 FQGNSA. Trimming at V came to 1 base and at J to 11 bases, leaving 4 bases not matched to a gene. This CDR3 region has 12 residues. The CDR3 loop is CASSLGGGRAFF. The DNA for the CDR3 is TGTGCCAGCAGCTTAGGAGGGGGCAGGGCTTTCTTT.

This clonotype has a handful of counts. The chain is built from TRBV5-1 and TRBJ2-5, with a weak D call TRBD1 (5 bases). The germline V gene encodes CDR1 SGHRS and CDR2 YFSETQ. Deletions cut 4 bases from V and 7 bases from J, with 17 bases between. This CDR3 spans 14 amino acids. The CDR3 DNA sequence: TGCGCCAGCAGCCTCGGTGGGGCCACCGGGACCCAGTACTTC. Protein sequence: CASSLGGATGTQYF.

J is TRBJ1-2 and V is TRBV12-3 or TRBV12-4; TRBD1 is a possible D gene (5 bases). This CDR3 is built from 11 residues. V lost 4 bases to trimming and J lost 11 bases, with 11 bases between them. CDR3 nucleotides: TGTGCCAGCAGTTCGCCGACAGAATACACCTTC. This sequence encodes CASSSPTEYTF.

The chain combines TRBV28 with TRBJ1-4, with TRBD1 identical over 7 bases. CDR3 length: 19 amino acids. The germline CDR1 and CDR2 sequences are MDHEN and SYDVKM. After removal of 1 base from V and 2 bases from J, the junction contained 13 bases not matched to a gene. The DNA of the CDR3 is TGTGCCAGCAGTTTATCGGGTTCGAGGGGGCCGTATACTAATGAAAAACTGTTTTTT. Encoded protein: CASSLSGSRGPYTNEKLFF.

This clonotype came up a few times. DNA for the CDR3: TGTGCCAGCAGCTTAGAACGGACTAGCGGGAGGGTAAAAGATACGCAGTATTTT. Encoded protein: CASSLERTSGRVKDTQYF. The V and J genes are TRBV11-1 and TRBJ2-3; 15 bases map to TRBD2. Germline V lookup: CDR1 SGHAT, CDR2 FQDESV (reference sequence). The V and J ends lost 1 base and 5 bases, in that order; junction bases with no gene match: 7. This CDR3 comprises 18 residues.

The V gene is TRBV7-3, the J gene TRBJ2-3; TRBD1 agrees at 9 bases. The CDR3 contains 14 residues. CDR1 is SGHTA and CDR2 is FQGTGA in the germline V gene. V dropped 2 bases and J dropped 6; count of bases not matched to a gene: 3. CDR3 bases: TGTGCCAGCAGCTTAGAAGACAGGGGGGATACGCAGTATTTT. The encoded protein is CASSLEDRGDTQYF.

On this clonotype itself: This may come from a read error, since a much larger clone is one base off. This chain links TRBV12-3 or TRBV12-4 with TRBJ1-5; D might be TRBD1 (6 bases). The CDR3 covers 14 residues. CDR3 residues: CVSSLLTGSQPQHF. The DNA of the CDR3 is TGTGTCAGCAGTTTACTAACAGGGAGTCAGCCCCAGCATTTT.

This clonotype was found a few times. This rearrangement joins TRBV25-1 to TRBJ2-3; 9 bases fit TRBD1. V was clipped by 3 bases and J by 0 bases; unmatched bases: 4. CDR3 length: 16 residues. Per germline, CDR1 MGHDK and CDR2 SYGVNS. The CDR3 loop is CASSDPTGGSTDTQYF. CDR3 nucleotide sequence: TGTGCCAGCAGTGACCCCACAGGGGGCAGCACAGATACGCAGTATTTT.

The CDR3 sequence: CASSLNSVNYGYTF. CDR3 coding DNA: TGCGCCAGCAGCTTGAACAGCGTTAACTATGGCTACACCTTC. The chain combines TRBV5-1 with TRBJ1-2; D not resolved. With 1 base removed from V and 1 base from J, the gap between germline ends came to 8 bases. Germline CDR1 reads SGHRS; CDR2 reads YFSETQ. The CDR3 covers 14 residues.

This clonotype occurred many times. This chain connects TRBV12-3 or TRBV12-4 to TRBJ1-1, with TRBD1 matching 9 bases. The CDR3 covers 15 residues. Losses at the gene ends were 6 bases for V and 5 bases for J; bases not matched to a gene: 10. DNA of the CDR3: TGTGCCAGCAGACCGGGACAGGGTAGACGGACTGAAGCTTTCTTT. Its translation is CASRPGQGRRTEAFF.

The V gene is TRBV11-1, the J gene TRBJ2-3; D unresolved. The CDR3 consists of 15 residues. V dropped 5 bases and J dropped 4 bases, with 16 bases sitting between them. The germline CDR1 and CDR2 sequences are SGHAT and FQDESV (reference sequence). The CDR3 nucleotides read TGTGCCAGCAGCCCCCCCGATGGGGTACCAGATACGCAGTATTTT. Its translation: CASSPPDGVPDTQYF.

The J gene is TRBJ2-5, the V gene TRBV20-1, with a weak D call TRBD2 (6 bases). Germline CDR1 reads DFQATT; CDR2 reads SNEGSKA (reference sequence). Deletions cut 5 bases from V and 1 base from J, with 14 bases between. The CDR3 length is 14 residues. The CDR3 DNA is TGCAGTGCTCAATCCGCTAGCGTCCAAGAGACCCAGTACTTC. This codes for CSAQSASVQETQYF.

This clonotype was recorded many times. This chain links TRBV10-3 with TRBJ2-7, with D possibly being TRBD1 or TRBD2 (5 bases each). The CDR3 is made up of 14 amino acids. Germline V CDR1 and CDR2: ENHRY, SYGVKD. V was clipped by 2 bases and J by 0 bases, with 8 bases between them. The CDR3 sequence: CAISEKGSSYEQYF. In DNA form, the CDR3 reads TGTGCCATCAGTGAGAAGGGGAGCTCCTACGAGCAGTACTTC.

This clonotype was counted ten times or more. This sequence joins TRBV5-1 and TRBJ2-6; TRBD1 might be the D (5 bases). The CDR3 has 14 residues. Per germline, CDR1 SGHRS and CDR2 YFSETQ. The V and J ends lost 7 bases and 0 bases respectively, with 8 bases between them. The CDR3 nucleotides are TGCGCCAGCTCCAGGGACTCTGGGGCCAACGTCCTGACTTTC. It is translated as CASSRDSGANVLTF.

This clonotype has a handful of counts. CDR3 sequence reads: CASNTGGGYTF. The CDR3 nucleotides read TGTGCCAGCAATACAGGGGGCGGCTACACCTTC. The rearrangement uses TRBV2 and TRBJ1-2; 9 nucleotides align to TRBD1. The CDR3 runs 11 residues. With V trimmed by 7 bases and J by 8 bases, 2 bases remained unmatched. CDR1 and CDR2 from the germline V gene are SNHLY and FYNNEI.

The J gene is TRBJ2-1, the V gene TRBV20-1; perhaps TRBD1 as D (6 bases). The V end was cut by 5 bases, the J end by 0 bases, with 14 bases between. This CDR3 has 15 amino acids. Germline lookup yields CDR1 DFQATT and CDR2 SNEGSKA (reference sequence). CDR3 DNA: TGCAGTGCTTCCCCCGACAGGCTCTCCTACAATGAGCAGTTCTTC. Amino acids: CSASPDRLSYNEQFF.

The V and J genes are TRBV19 and TRBJ1-2; D is unclear. This CDR3 is 12 amino acids long. Between the trimmed V and J ends, which lost 3 bases and 3 bases, there was a span of 5 bases. Per the germline V gene, CDR1 is LNHDA and CDR2 is SQIVND (reference sequence). Here the CDR3 reads CASSMTDYGYTF. The CDR3 nucleotides are TGTGCCAGTAGTATGACGGACTATGGCTACACCTTC.

This sequence joins TRBV5-1 and TRBJ2-1; 7 nucleotides agree with TRBD2. Matching the DNA end better, TRBJ2-7 makes the J call doubtful. This CDR3 contains 15 residues. Germline V lookup: CDR1 SGHRS, CDR2 YFSETQ. The CDR3 nucleotides read TGCGCCAGCAGCCTCTCTAGCGGCCTCTACAATGAGCAGTACTTC. Translation: CASSLSSGLYNEQYF.

The chain combines TRBV19 with TRBJ2-7; D gene uncertain. Germline CDR1 is LNHDA and CDR2 is SQIVND (reference sequence). Trimming stripped 1 base from V and 6 bases from J, with 4 bases between. The CDR3 is 11 amino acids. In nucleotides, the CDR3 is TGTGCCAGTAGTATAGCTTCCGAGCAGTACTTC. This sequence encodes CASSIASEQYF. The complete variable domain, with remaining parts taken from reference TRBV19 and TRBJ2-7, reads DGGITQSPKYLFRKEGQNVTLSCEQNLNHDAMYWYRQDPGQGLRLIYYSQIVNDFQKGDIAEGYSVSREKKESFPLTVTSAQKNPTAFYLCASSIASEQYFGPGTRLTVT.

This clonotype was recorded a few times. V usage is TRBV4-3 and J usage is TRBJ2-3; D possibly corresponds to TRBD1 (6 bases). The CDR3 has 17 amino acids. The ends were cut back, 0 bases at V and 3 bases at J, with 16 bases in the middle. Germline V lookup: CDR1 LGHNA, CDR2 YSLEER. The CDR3: CASSQDILGAQTDTQYF. DNA for the CDR3: TGCGCCAGCAGCCAAGATATATTGGGGGCGCAGACAGATACGCAGTATTTT.